These 12 T cell receptor beta chains originate from one sample sequenced in a study of blood T cell repertoires in COVID-19 (dated by TCRdb to the early 2020s). Library preparation employed the immunoSEQ multiplex PCR assay. This is the immuneACCESS table as TCRdb keeps it, with only in-frame sequences that have V and J called. A part of the clones is gone; compared with another copy, unresolved V genes explain less than half, and the rest is unexplained. Present in this sample are roughly 190,000 clones, about 83% of which were seen just once. The ten most abundant clones make up around 3.1% of the sample. The specimen sequenced was PBMCs or T cells enriched from blood (not recorded which). These receptors were obtained from a woman aged 30 to 39 who had been exposed to COVID-19.

The gene calls are TRBV9 and TRBJ1-1; D perhaps matches TRBD1 (6 bases). Germline V gene sequence: CDR1 SGDLS, CDR2 YYNGEE. Deletions cut 1 base from V and 3 bases from J, with 10 bases between. CDR3 length: 14 amino acids. In nucleotides, the CDR3 is TGTGCCAGCAGCGTACTGGGGGCTGACACTGAAGCTTTCTTT. This codes for CASSVLGADTEAFF.

The rearrangement joins TRBV5-1 to TRBJ2-2; the match to TRBD1 covers 8 bases. The V gene end was trimmed by 1 base and the J gene end by 5 bases; junction bases not matched to a gene: 4. The germline V gene has CDR1 SGHRS and CDR2 YFSETQ. The CDR3 covers 15 residues. CDR3 sequence reads: CASSLRTGFTGELFF. CDR3 DNA sequence: TGCGCCAGCAGCTTGCGGACAGGGTTTACCGGGGAGCTGTTTTTT. Based on the CDR3 plus reference TRBV5-1 and TRBJ2-2, the full variable domain is KAGVTQTPRYLIKTRGQQVTLSCSPISGHRSVSWYQQTPGQGLQFLFEYFSETQRNKGNFPGRFSGRQFSNSRSEMNVSTLELGDSALYLCASSLRTGFTGELFFGEGSRLTVL.

The genes are TRBV19 and TRBJ1-2; D is ambiguous. Germline loops: CDR1 LNHDA, CDR2 SQIVND (reference sequence). The CDR3 covers 13 residues. Trimming left V 1 base short and J 6 bases short, with 9 bases between. The CDR3 here is CASSIADLDGYTF. In nucleotides, the CDR3 is TGTGCCAGTAGTATAGCCGACTTAGATGGCTACACCTTC. Drawing the rest from reference TRBV19 and TRBJ1-2, the complete variable domain is DGGITQSPKYLFRKEGQNVTLSCEQNLNHDAMYWYRQDPGQGLRLIYYSQIVNDFQKGDIAEGYSVSREKKESFPLTVTSAQKNPTAFYLCASSIADLDGYTFGSGTRLTVV.

The J gene is TRBJ1-5, the V gene TRBV12-3 or TRBV12-4, with a tentative D call TRBD1 (5 bases). The CDR3 sequence is 13 residues long. V dropped 6 bases and J dropped 7 bases, with 13 bases sitting between them. The CDR3 DNA is TGTGCCAGCAGCATTACCCAGGGCCAGCCCCAGCATTTT. The encoded protein is CASSITQGQPQHF.

V gene TRBV30 combines with J gene TRBJ1-1; no clear D gene. The CDR3 sequence is 13 residues long. V was pared by 1 base and J by 0 bases, with 6 bases between. Germline loops: CDR1 GTSNPN, CDR2 SVGIG (reference sequence). In nucleotides, the CDR3 is TGTGCCTGGAGTGGGGAGGTGAACACTGAAGCTTTCTTT. Amino acids: CAWSGEVNTEAFF.

The chain combines TRBV19 with TRBJ2-7, with a possible D match to TRBD1 (6 bases). The V gene lost 4 bases and the J gene lost 6 bases, with 16 bases spanning the gap. The CDR3 contains 14 residues. Germline lookup yields CDR1 LNHDA and CDR2 SQIVND (reference sequence). CDR3 DNA sequence: TGTGCCAGTAGTAACGGACAGCCCACCGGCGAGCAGTACTTC. Amino acid sequence: CASSNGQPTGEQYF. The entire variable domain, with the rest obtained from reference TRBV19 and TRBJ2-7, is as follows: DGGITQSPKYLFRKEGQNVTLSCEQNLNHDAMYWYRQDPGQGLRLIYYSQIVNDFQKGDIAEGYSVSREKKESFPLTVTSAQKNPTAFYLCASSNGQPTGEQYFGPGTRLTVT.

The chain has TRBV7-8 and TRBJ2-5; 10 nucleotides match TRBD1. The CDR3 sequence is 14 residues long. Germline trimming cut 4 bases from V and 2 bases from J; bases unmatched to any gene: 1. The germline V gene has CDR1 SGHVS and CDR2 FQNEAQ. The CDR3 protein is CASSSDRGQETQYF. Written as DNA, the CDR3 is TGTGCCAGCAGCTCGGACAGGGGGCAAGAGACCCAGTACTTC.

The chain joins TRBV7-9 to TRBJ2-7; 8 nucleotides line up with TRBD1. The germline CDR1 and CDR2 sequences are SEHNR and FQNEAQ (reference sequence). The CDR3 sequence is 12 residues long. The J segment lost 5 bases and the V segment lost 6 bases, leaving 3 bases of the junction unmatched. DNA of the CDR3: TGTGCCAGCAGACAGGGGGGCCACGAGCAGTACTTC. It yields the protein CASRQGGHEQYF. Complete variable domain (other parts from reference TRBV7-9 and TRBJ2-7): DTGVSQNPRHKITKRGQNVTFRCDPISEHNRLYWYRQTLGQGPEFLTYFQNEAQLEKSRLLSDRFSAERPKGSFSTLEIQRTEQGDSAMYLCASRQGGHEQYFGPGTRLTVT.

The chain employs TRBV4-1 and TRBJ2-7; D might be TRBD1 (6 bases). V was cut by 6 bases and J by 5 bases, with 11 bases left in between. This CDR3 comprises 12 residues. Looked up from germline, CDR1 is MGHRA and CDR2 is YSYEKL. Here the CDR3 DNA reads TGCGCCAGCAGAGCAGGGGCCGACGAGCAGTACTTC. Amino acids: CASRAGADEQYF.

This chain links TRBV6-5 with TRBJ1-2; 7 nucleotides line up with TRBD1. In germline, CDR1 is MNHEY, CDR2 SVGAGI. This CDR3 is 14 amino acids long. The J segment lost 0 bases and the V segment lost 7 bases, leaving 5 bases of the junction unmatched. Here the CDR3 DNA reads TGTGCCAGCAAGCGACAGGGATCTAACTATGGCTACACCTTC. Protein product: CASKRQGSNYGYTF.

The V and J genes are TRBV3-1 (or the pseudogene TRBV3-2) and TRBJ1-1; 7 bases fit TRBD1. Trimming took 4 bases from V and 7 from J; bases not matched to a gene: 21. CDR1 and CDR2 from the germline V gene are LGHDT and YNNKEL (reference sequence). CDR3 length: 18 amino acids. The CDR3 nucleotides read TGTGCCAGCAGCCCCACGTCGCAGGGGGTGGGCCTCGATAATGAAGCTTTCTTT. It encodes CASSPTSQGVGLDNEAFF.

This sequence joins TRBV5-4 and TRBJ1-3, with 10 bases fitting TRBD1. CDR3 length: 15 residues. With 3 bases clipped from V and 5 bases from J, the junction kept 5 bases outside the gene matches. CDR1 and CDR2 from the germline V gene are SGHNT and YYREEE (reference sequence). The CDR3 DNA reads TGTGCCAGCAGCTGGACAGGGGGACGTAGAAACACCATATATTTT. It specifies CASSWTGGRRNTIYF.